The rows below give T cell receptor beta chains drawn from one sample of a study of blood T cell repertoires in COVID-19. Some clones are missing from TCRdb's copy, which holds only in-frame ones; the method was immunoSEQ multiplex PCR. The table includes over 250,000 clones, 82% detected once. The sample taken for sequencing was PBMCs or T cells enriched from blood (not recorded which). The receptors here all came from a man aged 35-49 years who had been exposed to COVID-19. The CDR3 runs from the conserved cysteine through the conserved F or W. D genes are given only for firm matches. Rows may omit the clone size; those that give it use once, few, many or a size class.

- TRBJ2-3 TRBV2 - CASRRAGTDTQYF TGTGCCAGCAGGAGGGCGGGAACAGATACGCAGTATTTT
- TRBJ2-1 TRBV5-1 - CASSPGGISYNEQFF TGCGCCAGCAGCCCTGGAGGGATTTCCTACAATGAGCAGTTCTTC
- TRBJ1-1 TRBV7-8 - CASPRGGNTEAFF TGTGCCAGCCCGCGGGGGGGGAACACTGAAGCTTTCTTT
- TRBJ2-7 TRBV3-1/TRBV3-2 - CASSQVPDIRFYEQYF TGTGCCAGCAGCCAAGTCCCGGACATCCGTTTCTACGAGCAGTACTTC
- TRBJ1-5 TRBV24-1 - CATSASPGRGRNQPQHF TGTGCCACCAGTGCCTCCCCCGGCAGGGGTCGTAATCAGCCCCAGCATTTT
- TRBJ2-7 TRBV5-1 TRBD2 CASSLEWAPSGEQYF TGCGCCAGCAGCCTGGAGTGGGCCCCTAGCGGGGAGCAGTACTTC
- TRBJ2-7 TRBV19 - CASSIVRIKRGPYF TGTGCCAGTAGTATCGTTCGAATCAAAAGAGGGCCGTACTTC
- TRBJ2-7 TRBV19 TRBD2 CASSTPLAGAQQYF TGTGCCAGTAGTACCCCTCTAGCGGGAGCACAGCAGTACTTC
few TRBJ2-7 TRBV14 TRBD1 CASSHTGQGMREQYF TGTGCCAGCAGCCACACGGGACAGGGGATGCGCGAGCAGTACTTC
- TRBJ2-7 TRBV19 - CASSTLGGAYEQYF TGTGCCAGTAGTACCCTAGGGGGGGCGTACGAGCAGTACTTC
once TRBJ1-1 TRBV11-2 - CASSLVPTPNTEAFF TGTGCCAGCAGCTTAGTCCCGACACCTAACACTGAAGCTTTCTTT
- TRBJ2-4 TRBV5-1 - CASSPVGLWDIQYF TGCGCCAGCAGCCCCGTAGGACTGTGGGACATTCAGTACTTC
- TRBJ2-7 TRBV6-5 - CASKRDIFYEQYF TGTGCCAGCAAGCGGGACATCTTCTACGAGCAGTACTTC
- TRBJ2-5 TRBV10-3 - CAIAGGLSETQYF TGTGCCATCGCAGGAGGATTGTCGGAGACCCAGTACTTC
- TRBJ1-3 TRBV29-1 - CSVEVHNSGNTIYF TGCAGCGTTGAAGTACACAACTCTGGAAACACCATATATTTT
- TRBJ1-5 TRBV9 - CASSAGNQPQHF TGTGCCAGCAGCGCGGGCAATCAGCCCCAGCATTTT
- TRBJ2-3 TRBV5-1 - CASSLRGQLGTDTQYF TGCGCCAGCAGCTTGCGAGGACAGCTGGGCACAGATACGCAGTATTTT
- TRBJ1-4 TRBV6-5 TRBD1 CASSTWTGVDEKLFF TGTGCCAGCAGTACATGGACAGGGGTGGATGAAAAACTGTTTTTT
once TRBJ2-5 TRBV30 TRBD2 CAWTSGRVETQYF TGTGCCTGGACTAGCGGGAGGGTAGAGACCCAGTACTTC
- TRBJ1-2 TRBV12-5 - CASGFELPGDYTF TGTGCTAGTGGTTTTGAGCTCCCCGGGGACTACACCTTC
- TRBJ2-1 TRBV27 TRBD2 CASSWGGAGVEQFF TGTGCCAGCAGTTGGGGTGGAGCGGGAGTTGAGCAGTTCTTC
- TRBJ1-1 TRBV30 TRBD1 CAWSGQGRTEAFF TGTGCCTGGAGTGGACAGGGTCGGACTGAAGCTTTCTTT
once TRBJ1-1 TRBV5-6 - CASSLAGRPLDEAFF TGTGCCAGCAGCTTGGCCGGCCGGCCGCTAGATGAAGCTTTCTTT
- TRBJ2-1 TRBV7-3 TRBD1 CASSLMGRGLGNEQFF TGTGCCAGCAGCTTAATGGGCAGGGGGCTTGGCAATGAGCAGTTCTTC
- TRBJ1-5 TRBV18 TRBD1 CASSPDRDQPQHF TGTGCCAGCTCACCGGACAGGGACCAGCCCCAGCATTTT
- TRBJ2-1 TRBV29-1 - CSVGRQNNEQFF TGCAGCGTTGGGCGGCAGAACAATGAGCAGTTCTTC
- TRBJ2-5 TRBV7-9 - CASREGIQETQYF TGTGCCAGCAGAGAGGGCATCCAAGAGACCCAGTACTTC
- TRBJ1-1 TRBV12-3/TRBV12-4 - CASSKRGISEAFF TGTGCCAGCAGTAAAAGGGGAATCTCTGAAGCTTTCTTT
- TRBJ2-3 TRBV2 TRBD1 CATRDRGGLADTQYF TGTGCCACGCGGGACAGGGGGGGGCTCGCAGATACGCAGTATTTT
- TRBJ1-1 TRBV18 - CASSSEGGARTEAFF TGTGCCAGCTCATCCGAAGGGGGGGCTAGGACTGAAGCTTTCTTT
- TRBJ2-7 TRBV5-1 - CASSLGLGSYEQYF TGCGCCAGCAGCTTGGGGCTAGGGAGTTACGAGCAGTACTTC
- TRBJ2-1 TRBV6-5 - CASSFIRTTGSEQFF TGTGCCAGCAGTTTCATACGGACGACGGGGAGTGAGCAGTTCTTC
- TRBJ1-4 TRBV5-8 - CASSLAGGQKLFF TGTGCCAGCAGCTTGGCCGGCGGTCAAAAACTGTTTTTT
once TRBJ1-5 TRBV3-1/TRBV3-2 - CASSQDRDQPQHF TGTGCCAGCAGCCAAGACCGGGATCAGCCCCAGCATTTT
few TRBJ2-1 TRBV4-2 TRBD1 CASSPRTGGYNEQFF TGTGCCAGCAGCCCTCGGACAGGGGGCTACAATGAGCAGTTCTTC
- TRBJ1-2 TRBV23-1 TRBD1 CASSHLRPGQGKGYTF TGCGCCAGCAGTCACCTACGCCCGGGACAGGGAAAAGGCTACACCTTC
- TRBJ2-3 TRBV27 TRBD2 CASRHPGGGTQYF TGTGCCAGCAGACACCCCGGGGGGGGGACGCAGTATTTT
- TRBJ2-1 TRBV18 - CASSPPGLGGNEQFF TGTGCCAGCTCACCACCAGGGCTGGGAGGCAATGAGCAGTTCTTC
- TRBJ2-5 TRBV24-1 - CATSDKARGTQYF TGTGCCACCAGTGATAAGGCTCGGGGGACCCAGTACTTC
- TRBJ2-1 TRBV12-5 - CASGSGSGVRNEGQFF TGTGCTAGTGGTTCGGGAAGCGGAGTAAGGAATGAGGGGCAGTTCTTC
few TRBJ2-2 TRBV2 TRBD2 CATALGTSGSSYTGELFF TGTGCCACTGCGCTCGGGACTAGCGGGAGTAGTTACACCGGGGAGCTGTTTTTT
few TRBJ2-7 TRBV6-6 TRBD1 CASSYAGQGYEQYF TGTGCCAGCAGTTACGCCGGACAGGGGTACGAGCAGTACTTC
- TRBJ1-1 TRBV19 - CASRGSTRDTYTREAFF TGTGCCAGTAGGGGATCTACTCGGGACACCTACACTAGGGAAGCTTTCTTT
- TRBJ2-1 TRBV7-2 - CASSSAPGEQFF TGTGCCAGCAGCTCCGCCCCGGGTGAGCAGTTCTTC
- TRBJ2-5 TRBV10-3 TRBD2 CAISEVPSGTRETQYF TGTGCCATCAGTGAAGTCCCTAGCGGGACGCGCGAGACCCAGTACTTC
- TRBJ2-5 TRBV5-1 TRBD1 CASSSGQGSTYQETQYF TGCGCCAGCAGCTCTGGACAGGGGTCCACTTACCAAGAGACCCAGTACTTC
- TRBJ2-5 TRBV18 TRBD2 CASSRGTSGSGEETQYF TGTGCCAGCTCACGAGGGACTAGCGGGAGTGGGGAAGAGACCCAGTACTTC
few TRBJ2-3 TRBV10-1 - CASSETGTTQYF TGCGCCAGCAGTGAGACAGGGACAACGCAGTATTTT
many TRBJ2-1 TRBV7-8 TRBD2 CASSFFSGISYDEQFF TGTGCCAGCAGCTTCTTTAGCGGGATTAGCTACGATGAGCAGTTCTTC
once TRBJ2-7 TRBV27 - CASSLLFSGYEQYF TGTGCCAGCAGCCTACTGTTTTCTGGCTACGAGCAGTACTTC
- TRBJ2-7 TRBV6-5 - CASTLGHEQYF TGTGCCAGCACCCTGGGCCACGAGCAGTACTTC
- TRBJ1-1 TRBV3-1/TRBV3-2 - CASSQLQGNTEAFF TGTGCCAGCAGCCAACTACAGGGAAACACTGAAGCTTTCTTT
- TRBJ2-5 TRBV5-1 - CASSLVVATRETQYF TGCGCCAGCAGCTTGGTGGTTGCCACCCGGGAGACCCAGTACTTC
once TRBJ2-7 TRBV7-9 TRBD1 CASSGADRGLSYEQYF TGTGCCAGCAGCGGTGCGGACAGGGGTTTGTCCTACGAGCAGTACTTC
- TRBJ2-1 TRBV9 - CASSVGGAAFVNEQFF TGTGCCAGCAGCGTAGGAGGCGCGGCCTTTGTAAATGAGCAGTTCTTC
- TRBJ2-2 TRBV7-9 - CASSLRRDYDTGELFF TGTGCCAGCAGCTTACGGCGGGATTATGACACCGGGGAGCTGTTTTTT
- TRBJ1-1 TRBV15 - CATSSTDVGGVAFF TGTGCCACCAGCAGTACGGACGTGGGGGGTGTAGCTTTCTTT
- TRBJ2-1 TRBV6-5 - CASRGRKAPGNEQFF TGTGCCAGCAGGGGCCGGAAAGCCCCTGGAAATGAGCAGTTCTTC
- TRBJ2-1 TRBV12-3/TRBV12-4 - CASSSGRGEQFF TGTGCCAGCAGTTCCGGTCGGGGGGAGCAGTTCTTC